This TCR beta chain was retrieved from a study of control samples from healthy donors and cancer patients. V lost 2 bases and J 5 bases, leaving 20 bases between the germline ends. This CDR3 region has 17 residues. From germline, CDR1 is SGDLS and CDR2 YYNGEE. Profiled with immunoSEQ multiplex PCR; TCRdb holds only in-frame clones, not every one. The sample has 80,000 to 100,000 clones; approximately 86% are singletons. Sequencing input: blood. This sequence originates from a man aged 30 to 39 in good health. The chain carries TRBV9 and TRBJ2-1, with unresolved D. CDR3 nucleotides: TGTGCCAGCAGCGTTGGGTATGCTCCGGGCCTAAACAATGAGCAGTTCTTC. This sequence encodes CASSVGYAPGLNNEQFF.